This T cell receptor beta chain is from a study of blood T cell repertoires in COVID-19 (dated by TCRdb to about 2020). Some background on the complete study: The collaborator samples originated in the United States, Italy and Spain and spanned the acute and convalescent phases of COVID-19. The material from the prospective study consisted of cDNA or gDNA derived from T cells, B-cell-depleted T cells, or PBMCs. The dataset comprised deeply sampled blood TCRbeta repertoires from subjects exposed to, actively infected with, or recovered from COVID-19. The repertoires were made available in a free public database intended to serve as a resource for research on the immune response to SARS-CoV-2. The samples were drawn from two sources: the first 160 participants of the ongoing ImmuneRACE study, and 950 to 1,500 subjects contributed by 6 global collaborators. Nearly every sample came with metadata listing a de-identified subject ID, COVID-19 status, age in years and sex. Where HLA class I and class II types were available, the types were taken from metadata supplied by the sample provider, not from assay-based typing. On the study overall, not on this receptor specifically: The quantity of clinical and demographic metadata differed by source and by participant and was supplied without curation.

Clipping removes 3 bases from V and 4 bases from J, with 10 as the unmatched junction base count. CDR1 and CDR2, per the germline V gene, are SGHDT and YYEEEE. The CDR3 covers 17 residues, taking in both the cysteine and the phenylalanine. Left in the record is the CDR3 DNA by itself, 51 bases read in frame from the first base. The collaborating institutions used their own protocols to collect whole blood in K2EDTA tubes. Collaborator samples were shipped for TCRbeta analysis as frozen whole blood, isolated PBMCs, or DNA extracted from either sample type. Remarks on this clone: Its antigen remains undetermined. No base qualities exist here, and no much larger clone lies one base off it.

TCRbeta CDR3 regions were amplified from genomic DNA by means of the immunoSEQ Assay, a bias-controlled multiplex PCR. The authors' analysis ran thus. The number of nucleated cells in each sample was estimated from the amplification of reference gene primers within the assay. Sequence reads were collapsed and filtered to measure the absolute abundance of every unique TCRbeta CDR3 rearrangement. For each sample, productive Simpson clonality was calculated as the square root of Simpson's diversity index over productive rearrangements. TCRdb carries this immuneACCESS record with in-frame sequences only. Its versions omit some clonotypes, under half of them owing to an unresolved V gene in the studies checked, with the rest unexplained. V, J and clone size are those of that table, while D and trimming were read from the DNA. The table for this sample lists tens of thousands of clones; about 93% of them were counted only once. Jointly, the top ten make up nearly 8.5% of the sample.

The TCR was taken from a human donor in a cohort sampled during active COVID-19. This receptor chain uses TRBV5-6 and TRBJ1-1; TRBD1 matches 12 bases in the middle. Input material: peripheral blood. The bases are TGTGCCAGCAGCTGGGGACAGGGGGCTGCTGGTGGCACTGAAGCTTTCTTT. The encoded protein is CASSWGQGAAGGTEAFF.